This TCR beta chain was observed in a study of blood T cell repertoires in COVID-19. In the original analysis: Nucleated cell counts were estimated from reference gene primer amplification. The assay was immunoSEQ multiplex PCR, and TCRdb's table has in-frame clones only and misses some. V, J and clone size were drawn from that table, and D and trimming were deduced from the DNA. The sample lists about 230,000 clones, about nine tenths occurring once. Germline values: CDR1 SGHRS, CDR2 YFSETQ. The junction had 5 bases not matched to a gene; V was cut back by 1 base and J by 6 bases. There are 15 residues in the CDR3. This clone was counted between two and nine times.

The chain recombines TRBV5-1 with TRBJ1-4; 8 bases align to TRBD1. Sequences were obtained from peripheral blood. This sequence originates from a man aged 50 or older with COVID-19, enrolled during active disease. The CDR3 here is CASSLSGTGDEKLFF. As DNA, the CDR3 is TGCGCCAGCAGCTTGAGCGGGACAGGAGATGAAAAACTGTTTTTT.